This entry features one TCR beta chain sequence. Its antigen is as yet unknown. Unique molecular identifiers featured in how the TCRbeta library was prepared. One entry per CDR3 protein, called by TCRdb with MiXCR from the PCR reads. The sample includes hundreds of thousands of distinct CDR3 sequences, 15% to 20% of them seen just once. This sample is drawn from a study of T-cell reconstitution after alpha-beta-depleted transplantation in children. Study results and limitations: At one year after transplant, newly produced T cells mostly accounted for T-cell counts and diversity.

Germline V gene lookup returns CDR1 SGHDT and CDR2 YYEEEE. Trimming left V 1 base short and J 5 bases short, with 12 bases between. The CDR3 loop spans 14 amino acids. The clonotype originates from a male patient under 18 who had a stem cell transplant for acute lymphoblastic leukemia, so the T cells may come from the graft donor. The sequenced sample was PBMCs, mostly from graft donor cells, obtained 360 days after TCRalphabeta/CD19-depleted stem cell transplant. The chain links TRBV5-6 to TRBJ1-2; D possibly corresponds to TRBD1 (5 bases). CDR3 protein: CASSLFRDPYGYTF. The CDR3 nucleotides are TGTGCCAGCAGCTTGTTCCGGGACCCTTATGGCTACACCTTC.